This T cell receptor (beta chain) was captured in a study of cytomegalovirus exposure and HLA in healthy donors. General study results and limits: First-cohort TCR clusters tended to co-occur in the 130 or so validation repertoires, a later analysis found.

Assay: immunoSEQ multiplex PCR; the TCRdb copy retains only in-frame clones and omits some. The table lists about 260,000 clones, roughly 91% of them singletons. CDR3 length: 15 residues. Between the trimmed V and J ends, which lost 3 bases and 1 base, there was a span of 11 bases. CDR1 and CDR2 from the germline V gene are SNHLY and FYNNEI. On this clone itself: Its antigen is currently unknown.

Separate from the roughly 720-subject first cohort, the approximately 120-subject validation cohort was the one that the donors belonged to. The TCR originated in a woman in her thirties in good health and CMV-seronegative. The specimen sequenced was PBMCs. J is TRBJ2-3 and V is TRBV2; no reliable D call. CDR3 sequence reads: CASSEGFSRTDTQYF. The CDR3 nucleotides are TGTGCCAGCAGTGAGGGTTTCAGCCGCACAGATACGCAGTATTTT.